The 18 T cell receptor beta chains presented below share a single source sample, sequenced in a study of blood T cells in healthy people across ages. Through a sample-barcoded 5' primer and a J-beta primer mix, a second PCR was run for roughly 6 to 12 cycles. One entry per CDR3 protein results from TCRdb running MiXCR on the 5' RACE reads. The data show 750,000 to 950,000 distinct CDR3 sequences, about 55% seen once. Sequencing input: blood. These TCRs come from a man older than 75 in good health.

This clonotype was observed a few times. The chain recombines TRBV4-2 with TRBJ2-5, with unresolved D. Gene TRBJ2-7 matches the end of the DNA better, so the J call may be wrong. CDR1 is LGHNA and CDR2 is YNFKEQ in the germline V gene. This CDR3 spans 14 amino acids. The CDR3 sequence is CASSQGQVTYEQYF. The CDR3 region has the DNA TGTGCCAGCAGCCAAGGGCAGGTTACCTACGAGCAGTACTTC.

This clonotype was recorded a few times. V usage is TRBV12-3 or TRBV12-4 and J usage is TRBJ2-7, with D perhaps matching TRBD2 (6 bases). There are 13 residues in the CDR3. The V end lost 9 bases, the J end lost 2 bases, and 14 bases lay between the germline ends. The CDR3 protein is CASTAGGPYEQYF. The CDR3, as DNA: TGTGCCAGTACGGCCGGGGGTCCCTACGAGCAGTACTTC.

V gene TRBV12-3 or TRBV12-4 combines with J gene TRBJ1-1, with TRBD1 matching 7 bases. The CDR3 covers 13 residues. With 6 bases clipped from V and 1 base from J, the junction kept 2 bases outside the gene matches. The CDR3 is CASRAGGNTEAFF. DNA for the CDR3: TGTGCCAGCAGGGCAGGGGGGAACACTGAAGCTTTCTTT.

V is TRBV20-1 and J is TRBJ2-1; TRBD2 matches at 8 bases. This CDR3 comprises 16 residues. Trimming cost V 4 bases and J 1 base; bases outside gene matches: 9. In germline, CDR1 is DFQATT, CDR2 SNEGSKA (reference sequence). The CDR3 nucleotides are TGCAGTGCTAAAGATCAGGCTAGCGGGTCCTACAATGAGCAGTTCTTC. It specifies CSAKDQASGSYNEQFF.

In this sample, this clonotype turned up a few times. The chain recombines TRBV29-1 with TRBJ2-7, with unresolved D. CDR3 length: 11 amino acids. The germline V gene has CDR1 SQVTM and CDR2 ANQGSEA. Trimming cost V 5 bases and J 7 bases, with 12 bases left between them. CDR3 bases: TGCAGCGTTCTACACATGGGAGAGCAGTACTTC. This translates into CSVLHMGEQYF.

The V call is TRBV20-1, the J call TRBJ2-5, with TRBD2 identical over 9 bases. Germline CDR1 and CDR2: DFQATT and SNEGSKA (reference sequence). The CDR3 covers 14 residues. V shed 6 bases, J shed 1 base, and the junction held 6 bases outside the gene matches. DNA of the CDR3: TGCAGTGCCAGACTAGCGGACATCCAAGAGACCCAGTACTTC. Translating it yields CSARLADIQETQYF.

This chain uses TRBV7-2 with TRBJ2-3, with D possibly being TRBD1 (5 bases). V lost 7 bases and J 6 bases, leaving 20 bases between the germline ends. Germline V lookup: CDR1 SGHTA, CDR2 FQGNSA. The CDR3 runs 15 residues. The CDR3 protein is CASKILRAGPDTQYF. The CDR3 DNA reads TGTGCCAGCAAGATCTTAAGGGCAGGGCCGGATACGCAGTATTTT.

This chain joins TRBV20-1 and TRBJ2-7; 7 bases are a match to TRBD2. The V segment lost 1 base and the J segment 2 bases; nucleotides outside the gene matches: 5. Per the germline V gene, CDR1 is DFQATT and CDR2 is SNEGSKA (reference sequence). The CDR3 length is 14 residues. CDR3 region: CSARVAGETYEQYF. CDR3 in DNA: TGCAGTGCTAGAGTCGCGGGAGAAACCTACGAGCAGTACTTC.

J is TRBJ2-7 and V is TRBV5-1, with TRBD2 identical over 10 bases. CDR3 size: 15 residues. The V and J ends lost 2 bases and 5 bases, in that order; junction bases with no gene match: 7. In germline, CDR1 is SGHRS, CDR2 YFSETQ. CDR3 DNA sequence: TGCGCCAGCAGCTTATCCGGGACTAGCGCGCACGAGCAGTACTTC. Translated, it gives CASSLSGTSAHEQYF.

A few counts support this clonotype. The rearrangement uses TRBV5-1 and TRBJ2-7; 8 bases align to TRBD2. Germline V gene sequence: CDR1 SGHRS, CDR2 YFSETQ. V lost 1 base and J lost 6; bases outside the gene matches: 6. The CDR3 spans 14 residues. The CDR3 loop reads CASSLPSGSGEQYF. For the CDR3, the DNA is TGCGCCAGCAGCTTGCCGAGCGGGAGTGGCGAGCAGTACTTC.

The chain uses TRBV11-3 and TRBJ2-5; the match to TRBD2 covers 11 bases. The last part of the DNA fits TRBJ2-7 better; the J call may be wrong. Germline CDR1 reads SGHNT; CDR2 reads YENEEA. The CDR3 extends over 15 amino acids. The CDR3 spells CASSLDGTSGHEQYF. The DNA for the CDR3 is TGTGCCAGCAGCTTAGATGGGACTAGCGGCCACGAGCAGTACTTC.

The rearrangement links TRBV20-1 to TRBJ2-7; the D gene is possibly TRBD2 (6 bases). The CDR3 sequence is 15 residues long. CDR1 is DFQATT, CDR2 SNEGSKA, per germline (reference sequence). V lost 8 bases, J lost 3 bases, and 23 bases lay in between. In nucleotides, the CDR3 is TGCAGTACCTATGAGGCTCAGGGAGGAGTCTACGAGCAGTACTTC. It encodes CSTYEAQGGVYEQYF.

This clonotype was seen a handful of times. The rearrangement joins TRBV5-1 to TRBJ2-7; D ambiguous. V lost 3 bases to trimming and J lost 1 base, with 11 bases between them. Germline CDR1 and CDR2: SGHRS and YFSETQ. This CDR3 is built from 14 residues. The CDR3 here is CASSSRSESYEQYF. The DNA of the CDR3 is TGCGCCAGCAGCTCAAGAAGTGAATCCTACGAGCAGTACTTC.

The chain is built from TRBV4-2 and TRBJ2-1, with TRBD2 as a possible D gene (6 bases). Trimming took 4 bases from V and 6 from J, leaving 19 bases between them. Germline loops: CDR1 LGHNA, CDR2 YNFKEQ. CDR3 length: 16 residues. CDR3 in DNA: TGTGCCAGCAGCCCACCACTTGGGGGGATCGGCAATGAGCAGTTCTTC. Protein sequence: CASSPPLGGIGNEQFF.

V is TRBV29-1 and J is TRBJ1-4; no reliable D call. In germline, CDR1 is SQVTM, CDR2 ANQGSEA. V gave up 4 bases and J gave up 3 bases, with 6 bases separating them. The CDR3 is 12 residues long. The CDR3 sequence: CSVAVSNEKLFF. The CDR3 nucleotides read TGCAGCGTTGCGGTGTCTAATGAAAAACTGTTTTTT. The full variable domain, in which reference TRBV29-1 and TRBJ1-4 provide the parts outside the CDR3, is SAVISQKPSRDICQRGTSLTIQCQVDSQVTMMFWYRQQPGQSLTLIATANQGSEATYESGFVIDKFPISRPNLTFSTLTVSNMSPEDSSIYLCSVAVSNEKLFFGSGTQLSVL.

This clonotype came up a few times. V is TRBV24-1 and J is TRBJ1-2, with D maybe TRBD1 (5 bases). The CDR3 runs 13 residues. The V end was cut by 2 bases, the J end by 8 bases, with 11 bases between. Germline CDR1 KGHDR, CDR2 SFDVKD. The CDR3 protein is CATSDSWGDGYTF. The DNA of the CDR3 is TGTGCCACCAGTGATTCCTGGGGGGACGGCTACACCTTC.

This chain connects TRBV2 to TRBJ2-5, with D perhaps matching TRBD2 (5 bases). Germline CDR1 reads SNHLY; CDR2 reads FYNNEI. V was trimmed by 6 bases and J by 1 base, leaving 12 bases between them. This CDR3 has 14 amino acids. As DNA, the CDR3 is TGTGCCAGCAGCTTAATTGGACTCCAAGAGACCCAGTACTTC. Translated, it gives CASSLIGLQETQYF.

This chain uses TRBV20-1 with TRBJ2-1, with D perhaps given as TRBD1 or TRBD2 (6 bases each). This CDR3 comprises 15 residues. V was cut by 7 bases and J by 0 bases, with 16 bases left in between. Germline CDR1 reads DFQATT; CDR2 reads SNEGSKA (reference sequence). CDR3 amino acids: CSVRRGGSSYNEQFF. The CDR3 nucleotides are TGCAGTGTGAGGCGAGGGGGGAGCTCCTACAATGAGCAGTTCTTC.